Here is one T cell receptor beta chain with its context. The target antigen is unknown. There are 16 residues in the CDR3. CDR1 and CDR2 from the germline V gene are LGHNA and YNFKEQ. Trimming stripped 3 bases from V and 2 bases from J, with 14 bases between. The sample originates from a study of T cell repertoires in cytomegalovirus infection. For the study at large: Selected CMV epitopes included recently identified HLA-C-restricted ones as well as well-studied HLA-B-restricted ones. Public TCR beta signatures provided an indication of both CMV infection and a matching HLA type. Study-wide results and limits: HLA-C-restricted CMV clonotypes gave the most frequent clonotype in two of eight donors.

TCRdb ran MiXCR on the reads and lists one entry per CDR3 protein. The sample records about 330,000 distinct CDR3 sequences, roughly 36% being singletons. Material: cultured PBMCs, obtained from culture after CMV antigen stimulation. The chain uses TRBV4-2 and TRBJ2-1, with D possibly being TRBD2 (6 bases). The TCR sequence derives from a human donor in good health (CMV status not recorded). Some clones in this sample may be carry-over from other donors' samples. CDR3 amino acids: CASSQWRTTTYNEQFF. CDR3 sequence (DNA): TGTGCCAGCAGCCAGTGGCGGACTACTACCTACAATGAGCAGTTCTTC.